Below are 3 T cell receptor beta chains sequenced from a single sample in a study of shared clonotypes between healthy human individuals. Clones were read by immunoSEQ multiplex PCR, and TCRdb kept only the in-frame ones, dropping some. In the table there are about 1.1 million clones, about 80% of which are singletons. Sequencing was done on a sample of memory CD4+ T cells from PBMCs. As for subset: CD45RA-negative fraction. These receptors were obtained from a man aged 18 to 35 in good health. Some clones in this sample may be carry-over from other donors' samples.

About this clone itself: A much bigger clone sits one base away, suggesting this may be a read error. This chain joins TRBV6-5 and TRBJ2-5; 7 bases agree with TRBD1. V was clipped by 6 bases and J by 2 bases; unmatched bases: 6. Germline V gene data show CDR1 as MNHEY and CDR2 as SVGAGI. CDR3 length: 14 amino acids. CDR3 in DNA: TGTGCCAGCAGCCCGGGCAGGGGGCAAGAGACCCAGTACTTC. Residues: CASSPGRGQETQYF.

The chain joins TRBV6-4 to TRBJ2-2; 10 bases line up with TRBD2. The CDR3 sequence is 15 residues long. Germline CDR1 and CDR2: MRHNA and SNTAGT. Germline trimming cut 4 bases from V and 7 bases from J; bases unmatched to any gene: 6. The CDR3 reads CASSGWASGSGELFF. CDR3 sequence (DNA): TGTGCCAGCAGTGGATGGGCTAGCGGGAGCGGGGAGCTGTTTTTT.

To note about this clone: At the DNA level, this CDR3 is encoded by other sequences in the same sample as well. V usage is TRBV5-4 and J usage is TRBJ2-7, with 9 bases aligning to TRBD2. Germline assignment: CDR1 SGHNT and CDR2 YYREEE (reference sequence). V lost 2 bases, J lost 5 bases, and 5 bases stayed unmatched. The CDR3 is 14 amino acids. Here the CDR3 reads CASSFAGGRNEQYF. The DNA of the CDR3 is TGTGCCAGCAGCTTTGCGGGAGGGAGGAACGAGCAGTACTTC.